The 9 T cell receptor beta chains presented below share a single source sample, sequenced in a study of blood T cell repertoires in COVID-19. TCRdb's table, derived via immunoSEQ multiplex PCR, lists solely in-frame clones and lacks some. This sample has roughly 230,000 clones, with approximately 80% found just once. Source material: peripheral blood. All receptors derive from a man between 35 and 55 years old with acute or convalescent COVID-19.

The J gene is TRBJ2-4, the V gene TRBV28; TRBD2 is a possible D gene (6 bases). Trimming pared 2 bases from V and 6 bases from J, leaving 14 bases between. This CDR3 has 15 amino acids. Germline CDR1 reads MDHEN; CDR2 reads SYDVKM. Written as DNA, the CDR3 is TGTGCCAGCAGTTTAACGGGAGCCCCGGGAAACATTCAGTACTTC. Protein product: CASSLTGAPGNIQYF.

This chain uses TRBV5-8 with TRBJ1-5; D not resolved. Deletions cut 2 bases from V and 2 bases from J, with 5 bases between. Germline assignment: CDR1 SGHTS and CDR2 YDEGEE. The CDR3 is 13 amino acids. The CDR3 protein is CASSLIGNQPQHF. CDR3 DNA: TGTGCCAGCAGCTTAATCGGCAATCAGCCCCAGCATTTT.

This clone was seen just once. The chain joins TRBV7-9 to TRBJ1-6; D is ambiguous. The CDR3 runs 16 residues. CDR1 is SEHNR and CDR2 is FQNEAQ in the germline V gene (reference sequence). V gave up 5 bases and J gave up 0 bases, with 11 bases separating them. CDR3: CASSVTASSYNSPLHF. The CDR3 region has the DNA TGTGCCAGCAGCGTAACTGCGAGCTCCTATAATTCACCCCTCCACTTT.

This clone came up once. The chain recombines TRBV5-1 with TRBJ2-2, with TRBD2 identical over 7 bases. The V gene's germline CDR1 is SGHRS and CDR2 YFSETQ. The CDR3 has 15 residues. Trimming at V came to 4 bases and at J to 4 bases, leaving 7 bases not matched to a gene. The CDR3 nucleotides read TGCGCCAGCAGCAATAGCGGGTCGTTCACCGGGGAGCTGTTTTTT. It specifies CASSNSGSFTGELFF. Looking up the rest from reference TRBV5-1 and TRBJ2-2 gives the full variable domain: KAGVTQTPRYLIKTRGQQVTLSCSPISGHRSVSWYQQTPGQGLQFLFEYFSETQRNKGNFPGRFSGRQFSNSRSEMNVSTLELGDSALYLCASSNSGSFTGELFFGEGSRLTVL.

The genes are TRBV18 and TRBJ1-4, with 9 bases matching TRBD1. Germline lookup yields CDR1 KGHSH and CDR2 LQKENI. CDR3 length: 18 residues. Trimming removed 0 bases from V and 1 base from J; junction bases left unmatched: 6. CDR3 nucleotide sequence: TGTGCCAGCTCACCACCCAACAGGGGGCCGGGAACTAATGAAAAACTGTTTTTT. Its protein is CASSPPNRGPGTNEKLFF.

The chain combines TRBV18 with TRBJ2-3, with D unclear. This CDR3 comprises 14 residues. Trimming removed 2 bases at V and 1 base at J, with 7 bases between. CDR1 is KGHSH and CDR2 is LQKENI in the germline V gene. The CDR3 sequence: CASSPVLGTDTQYF. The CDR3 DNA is TGTGCCAGCTCACCAGTTCTTGGCACAGATACGCAGTATTTT. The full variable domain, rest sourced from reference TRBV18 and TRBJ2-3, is NAGVMQNPRHLVRRRGQEARLRCSPMKGHSHVYWYRQLPEEGLKFMVYLQKENIIDESGMPKERFSAEFPKEGPSILRIQQVVRGDSAAYFCASSPVLGTDTQYFGPGTRLTVL.

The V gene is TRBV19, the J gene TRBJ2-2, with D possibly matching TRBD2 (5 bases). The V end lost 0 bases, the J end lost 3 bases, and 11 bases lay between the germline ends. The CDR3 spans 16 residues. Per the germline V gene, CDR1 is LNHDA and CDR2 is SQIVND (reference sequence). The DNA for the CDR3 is TGTGCCAGTAGTATAGATCTACTAGTTTACACCGGGGAGCTGTTTTTT. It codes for CASSIDLLVYTGELFF.

CDR3 in amino acids: CASRRDRYYGYTF. In DNA, the CDR3 is TGTGCCAGCAGAAGGGACAGATATTATGGCTACACCTTC. The chain has TRBV7-2 and TRBJ1-2; 7 positions agree with TRBD1. This CDR3 spans 13 amino acids. V was pared by 6 bases and J by 5 bases, with 6 bases of the junction left unmatched. Germline V lookup: CDR1 SGHTA, CDR2 FQGNSA.

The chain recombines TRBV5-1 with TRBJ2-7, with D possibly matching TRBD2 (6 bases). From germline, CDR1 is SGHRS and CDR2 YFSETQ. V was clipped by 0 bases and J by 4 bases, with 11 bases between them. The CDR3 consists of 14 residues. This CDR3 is CASSLDIAGYEQYF. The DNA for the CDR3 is TGCGCCAGCAGCTTGGACATCGCGGGATACGAGCAGTACTTC.